What follows are 28 T cell receptor beta chains derived from one specimen sequenced in a study of shared clonotypes between healthy human individuals. The method was immunoSEQ multiplex PCR; TCRdb's version includes in-frame clones alone and lacks a portion of them. This sample has 800,000 to 1,200,000 clones, with approximately 80% found just once. The sequenced material came from memory CD4+ T cells from PBMCs. The subset: CD45RA-negative fraction. The receptors were sampled from a man aged 18 to 29 in good health. Some clones in this sample may be carry-over from other donors' samples.

This chain joins TRBV5-1 and TRBJ2-7; 7 bases are a match to TRBD1. This CDR3 is built from 13 residues. Germline CDR1 and CDR2: SGHRS and YFSETQ. Trimming cost V 3 bases and J 1 base; bases outside gene matches: 1. The CDR3 loop is CASSSDRSYEQYF. The CDR3 region has the DNA TGCGCCAGCAGCTCGGACAGGTCCTACGAGCAGTACTTC.

The gene calls are TRBV4-1 and TRBJ2-5, with a tentative D call TRBD1 (5 bases). The DNA end lines up better with TRBJ2-7; the J call may be wrong. The germline V gene encodes CDR1 MGHRA and CDR2 YSYEKL. The CDR3 is made up of 13 amino acids. Here the CDR3 reads CASSQSDRHEQYF. CDR3 nucleotide sequence: TGCGCCAGCAGCCAATCCGACAGACACGAGCAGTACTTC.

The J gene is TRBJ2-7, the V gene TRBV18; 7 bases are shared with TRBD1. Losses at the gene ends were 4 bases for V and 4 bases for J; bases not matched to a gene: 4. From germline, CDR1 is KGHSH and CDR2 LQKENI. The CDR3 has 13 residues. CDR3 nucleotides: TGTGCCAGCTCACGGGACAGCTTGTACGAGCAGTACTTC. Translated, it gives CASSRDSLYEQYF.

V gene TRBV6-1 combines with J gene TRBJ1-5, with 7 bases aligning to TRBD1. Germline values: CDR1 MNHNS, CDR2 SASEGT. V was clipped by 5 bases and J by 5 bases; unmatched bases: 9. The CDR3 length is 15 residues. The CDR3 loop reads CASSSGDSRYQPQHF. The CDR3 DNA follows: TGTGCCAGCAGTTCCGGGGACAGTAGATATCAGCCCCAGCATTTT.

Regarding this clone: One end of the junction does not line up with germline, which may come from a read error. DNA for the CDR3: TGTGCCAGCAGCTTAGTTGCTAGCGGGAGCTACAGTGAGCAGTTCTTC. As protein: CASSLVASGSYSEQFF. This sequence joins TRBV7-6 and TRBJ2-1; TRBD2 matches at 10 bases. The CDR3 runs 16 residues. Looked up from germline, CDR1 is SGHVS and CDR2 is FNYEAQ.

This clone has just a few counts. This chain links TRBV29-1 with TRBJ1-1; D perhaps matches TRBD1 (5 bases). The CDR3 covers 12 residues. The V gene's germline CDR1 is SQVTM and CDR2 ANQGSEA. V lost 5 bases and J 8 bases, leaving 15 bases between the germline ends. CDR3 protein: CSVKRGVAEAFF. The CDR3, as DNA: TGCAGCGTTAAGAGGGGAGTTGCAGAAGCTTTCTTT.

The chain carries TRBV5-7 and TRBJ2-1; the D gene is possibly TRBD1 (5 bases). TRBV5-7 is reported as an ORF; its role is uncertain. V gave up 5 bases and J gave up 5 bases, with 20 bases separating them. The CDR3 length is 16 residues. The DNA for the CDR3 is TGTGCCAGCAGTTGGGGTCGGCAGGGCTGTCACAATGAGCAGTTCTTC. Amino acids: CASSWGRQGCHNEQFF.

V gene TRBV10-3 combines with J gene TRBJ1-4; D gene unclear. The germline V gene has CDR1 ENHRY and CDR2 SYGVKD. V was shortened by 5 bases and J by 0 bases, with 7 bases between the two germline ends. The CDR3 runs 14 residues. CDR3 loop: CAISRHPTNEKLFF. The CDR3 nucleotides are TGTGCCATCAGTCGACACCCAACTAATGAAAAACTGTTTTTT.

The V call is TRBV5-1, the J call TRBJ1-1, with D perhaps matching TRBD1 (5 bases). The germline gives CDR1 SGHRS, CDR2 YFSETQ. The CDR3 covers 17 residues. Trimming cost V 0 bases and J 4 bases, with 19 bases left between them. CDR3 nucleotides: TGCGCCAGCAGCTTGGGACCTTCCAGGGCTGCCATCACTGAAGCTTTCTTT. Its translation is CASSLGPSRAAITEAFF.

CDR3: CASSRGRSSGNTIYF. The CDR3, as DNA: TGTGCCAGCAGCCGCGGACGGAGCTCTGGAAACACCATATATTTT. The V gene is TRBV6-6, the J gene TRBJ1-3, with no clear D. The CDR3 covers 15 residues. From germline, CDR1 is MNHNY and CDR2 SVGAGI (reference sequence). The V gene lost 6 bases and the J gene lost 0 bases, with 12 bases spanning the gap.

This clone has just one count. The CDR3 loop is CASSLGVASGDTGELFF. Written as DNA, the CDR3 is TGTGCCAGCAGCTTGGGGGTGGCTAGCGGGGACACCGGGGAGCTGTTTTTT. The chain uses TRBV5-4 and TRBJ2-2; 9 nucleotides align to TRBD2. CDR3 length: 17 residues. CDR1 SGHNT and CDR2 YYREEE come from the germline V gene (reference sequence). J was trimmed by 3 bases and V by 0 bases; bases with no gene match: 6. Supplemented by reference TRBV5-4 and TRBJ2-2, the full variable domain reads ETGVTQSPTHLIKTRGQQVTLRCSSQSGHNTVSWYQQALGQGPQFIFQYYREEENGRGNFPPRFSGLQFPNYSSELNVNALELDDSALYLCASSLGVASGDTGELFFGEGSRLTVL.

The gene calls are TRBV5-1 and TRBJ2-1; D possibly corresponds to TRBD1 (6 bases). V lost 0 bases, J lost 8 bases, and 12 bases lay in between. The germline gives CDR1 SGHRS, CDR2 YFSETQ. The length of the CDR3 is 14 residues. This CDR3 reads CASSLGLEGDEQFF. The DNA for the CDR3 is TGCGCCAGCAGCTTGGGGCTAGAGGGGGATGAGCAGTTCTTC.

CDR3 bases: TGTGCCAGCAGCCCAGGTCTAGCGGGAAGGGGTACGCAGTATTTT. Its translation is CASSPGLAGRGTQYF. The chain links TRBV7-8 to TRBJ2-3, with TRBD2 matching over 9 bases. The CDR3 loop spans 15 amino acids. The J segment lost 8 bases and the V segment lost 5 bases, leaving 11 bases of the junction unmatched. Germline-derived CDR1 and CDR2 are SGHVS and FQNEAQ.

The chain's CDR3 is CASSYAGTQPQHF. CDR3 bases: TGTGCCAGCAGTTACGCGGGGACTCAGCCCCAGCATTTT. The chain combines TRBV6-5 with TRBJ1-5, with a possible D match to TRBD1 (5 bases). Germline V gene lookup returns CDR1 MNHEY and CDR2 SVGAGI. The CDR3 is 13 residues long. V shed 2 bases and J shed 6 bases, with 8 bases lying between them.

The chain combines TRBV7-8 with TRBJ2-5; no clear D. Trimming removed 2 bases from V and 1 base from J, with 8 bases in between. Germline V CDR1 and CDR2: SGHVS, FQNEAQ. This CDR3 has 14 amino acids. The CDR3 DNA sequence: TGTGCCAGCAGCTTACTCGGAAGCCAAGAGACCCAGTACTTC. It encodes CASSLLGSQETQYF.

The rearrangement uses TRBV2 and TRBJ2-3; no firm D call. The V end was cut by 3 bases, the J end by 0 bases, with 7 bases between. The CDR3 covers 14 residues. Germline CDR1 reads SNHLY; CDR2 reads FYNNEI. The CDR3 here is CASSDSRSTDTQYF. The CDR3 DNA is TGTGCCAGCAGTGACAGTCGGAGCACAGATACGCAGTATTTT.

The chain joins TRBV1 to TRBJ1-1; TRBD1, the D gene given by the table, was not confirmed from the DNA. TRBV1 is a listed pseudogene. This CDR3 is 18 amino acids long. The CDR3 DNA is TGCACCAGCAGCCAGGTTGGACAGGGAGGATGTGGGGCCACTGAAGCTTTCTTT. Protein: CTSSQVGQGGCGATEAFF.

The CDR3 DNA follows: TGTGCCAGCACCCAGACCGGGACAGATACCTACGAGCAGTACTTC. Amino acids: CASTQTGTDTYEQYF. The V and J genes are TRBV6-6 and TRBJ2-7; 7 nucleotides align to TRBD1. CDR1 and CDR2 (germline): MNHNY, SVGAGI (reference sequence). V trimming: 7 bases; J trimming: 2 bases; junction bases outside the gene matches: 11. The CDR3 consists of 15 residues.

The chain joins TRBV30 to TRBJ2-5; weak D call: TRBD2 (6 bases). The V end was cut by 0 bases, the J end by 6 bases, with 14 bases between. Germline V CDR1 and CDR2: GTSNPN, SVGIG (reference sequence). This CDR3 region has 14 residues. The CDR3, as DNA: TGTGCCTGGAGTGTAGCTTCAGGGAGGAAGACCCAGTACTTC. Protein product: CAWSVASGRKTQYF.

V is TRBV30 and J is TRBJ1-2; D gene ambiguous. Per germline, CDR1 GTSNPN and CDR2 SVGIG (reference sequence). V lost 2 bases and J 13 bases, leaving 20 bases between the germline ends. The CDR3 has 13 amino acids. The CDR3 protein is CAWSRMRPVQCTF. The CDR3 coding sequence is TGTGCCTGGAGTCGGATGAGACCCGTTCAGTGCACCTTC.

The J gene is TRBJ2-2, the V gene TRBV5-1, with unresolved D. Germline V gene lookup returns CDR1 SGHRS and CDR2 YFSETQ. This CDR3 has 15 amino acids. Trimming shortened V by 4 bases and J by 2 bases, and 12 bases separated the two germline ends. The CDR3 loop reads CASSPPLGNTGELFF. The CDR3 bases are TGCGCCAGCAGCCCACCTCTCGGTAACACCGGGGAGCTGTTTTTT.

CDR3 residues: CASSRGQGEAFF. Here the CDR3 DNA reads TGTGCCAGCAGCAGGGGGCAGGGTGAAGCTTTCTTT. V is TRBV27 and J is TRBJ1-1; 8 nucleotides match TRBD1. V lost 6 bases, J lost 7 bases, and 4 bases stayed unmatched. Germline V gene lookup returns CDR1 MNHEY and CDR2 SMNVEV (reference sequence). The CDR3 loop spans 12 amino acids.

The chain recombines TRBV6-4 with TRBJ2-5; D may match TRBD1 or TRBD2 (5 bases each). The CDR3 totals 16 residues. The V and J ends lost 5 bases and 3 bases respectively, with 19 bases between them. Looked up from germline, CDR1 is MRHNA and CDR2 is SNTAGT. The CDR3 region is CASSTSPGPTEETQYF. For the CDR3, the DNA is TGTGCCAGCAGTACTTCCCCGGGGCCCACAGAAGAGACCCAGTACTTC.

The rearrangement joins TRBV28 to TRBJ2-7; 8 bases match TRBD1. V shed 0 bases and J 4 bases; nucleotides not matched to a gene: 5. The CDR3 is made up of 15 amino acids. Germline V gene lookup returns CDR1 MDHEN and CDR2 SYDVKM. The CDR3 region is CASSLWGDRRYEQYF. The CDR3, as DNA: TGTGCCAGCAGTTTATGGGGGGACAGGAGGTACGAGCAGTACTTC.

V is TRBV21-1 and J is TRBJ2-7; the table calls TRBD2, which could not be checked here. TRBV21-1 is listed as a pseudogene. This CDR3 has 14 amino acids. CDR3 DNA sequence: TGTGCCAGCAAGCAACGACGGGAAAGATACGAGCAGTACTTC. As protein: CASKQRRERYEQYF.

J is TRBJ2-5 and V is TRBV9, with D possibly matching TRBD2 (6 bases). Deletions cut 0 bases from V and 8 bases from J, with 23 bases between. Germline loops: CDR1 SGDLS, CDR2 YYNGEE. The CDR3 spans 17 residues. The CDR3 bases are TGTGCCAGCAGCGTAGATTCGGCAGGACTACACCTAGGAACCCAGTACTTC. This sequence encodes CASSVDSAGLHLGTQYF.

This chain joins TRBV30 and TRBJ2-7, with 14 bases identical to TRBD2. Germline loops: CDR1 GTSNPN, CDR2 SVGIG (reference sequence). Trimming removed 3 bases from V and 6 bases from J; junction bases left unmatched: 7. The CDR3 runs to 15 residues. In DNA, the CDR3 is TGTGCCTGGAGCGGCGGGACTAGCGGGAGTATCGAGCAGTACTTC. This codes for CAWSGGTSGSIEQYF.

The chain joins TRBV5-1 to TRBJ1-4; D perhaps matches TRBD1 (5 bases). CDR3 length equals 16 residues. With 7 bases removed from V and 5 bases from J, the gap between germline ends came to 21 bases. Germline CDR1 and CDR2: SGHRS and YFSETQ. The CDR3 coding sequence is TGCGCCAGCGAATGTAAATACAGGAGACTCAATGAAAAACTGTTTTTT. As protein: CASECKYRRLNEKLFF.